The entry below gives a single T cell receptor (beta chain) sequence along with its context. Its cognate antigen has yet to be identified. No base qualities exist here, and no much larger clone lies one base off it. The sample comes from a study of T cells in lung cancer brain metastases (dated by TCRdb to the late 2010s). About the full investigation: Seventeen of the 20 patients had a history of tobacco use, with a median of about 36 pack-years. Of the approximately 20 patients, eighteen received no interval therapy between resection of the primary and resection of the metastasis. The median interval between acquisition of the primary specimen and acquisition of the brain metastasis specimen was 348 days. The study compared TCR beta CDR3 repertoires between fully resected primary non-small cell lung cancers and paired brain metastases. The cohort comprised some 20 patients contributing roughly 40 specimens, one primary lung lesion and one brain metastasis each. The median age of the patients at first diagnosis was around 58 years, and the group included 9 males and about eleven females. DNA integrity number averaged about 3.8 in both primary and metastatic specimens, with no significant difference between sites.

CDR3 length: 16 amino acids, cysteine to phenylalanine. Solely the CDR3 DNA is kept, with 48 bases framed from the first base. V has 3 bases trimmed and J has 0 bases trimmed; junction bases matching no gene number 3. Via the germline V gene, CDR1 is SGHDT and CDR2 YYEEEE. What the work shows at the level of the full study, not this receptor alone: Most clones were found to be lesion-specific, and limited overlap was observed between paired lesions (mean Morisita index roughly 0.25). DNA fragmentation in FFPE samples may have prevented retrieval of the complete infiltrating T cell repertoire. Compared with their paired primaries, brain metastases had significantly fewer unique productive clones (median 1540 versus 4551). It was not possible to control for the effects of preoperative corticosteroids on T cell infiltration in brain metastases. In brain metastases, the ten most abundant clones accounted for a significantly larger fraction of the repertoire than in primaries, a finding that suggests clonal expansion.

Patients underwent resection for synchronous oligometastatic disease or delayed recurrence of a solitary brain metastasis. Patients with a history of multiple malignancies were excluded so that cancers other than NSCLC would not be included. Using marked H&E slides as a guide, tumor areas were macrodissected from four to six unstained roughly 11 um sections that had been deparaffinized. All specimens were fixed in formalin and embedded in paraffin (FFPE). The AllPrep DNA/RNA FFPE Kit was used for extraction of genomic DNA. Between about 2.24 and 5 ug genomic DNA was input per sample, and equal DNA input was given to paired samples. TCR beta libraries were constructed in two PCR steps with the immunoSEQ hsTCRbeta Kit, which uses multiplexed V and J gene primers. Pooled libraries, together with positive and negative controls, were sequenced on an Illumina MiSeq with a 100-cycle paired-end protocol. The source study handled its data this way. The immunoSEQ vendor processed the raw data into normalized, annotated TCR beta repertoire reports. Richness was defined as the number of unique clones by nucleotide sequence, and the iChao1 and Efron-Thisted estimators were used to extrapolate total richness. To characterize and compare the paired lesions, the analysis used Pielou's evenness, Simpson's index, the proportional abundance of the top-ten clones, and the Morisita overlap index. Here the immuneACCESS table is served through TCRdb, limited to in-frame sequences with V and J called. Missing clones are a known gap in these copies; in checked studies unresolved V genes cover under half, and the rest lacks a known reason. V, J and clone size were drawn from that table, and D and trimming were deduced from the DNA. In all, the sample holds under 3,000 clones, and over 80% of those were seen once. About 4% of the sample comes from the top ten.

Sequenced: tumor tissue from a brain metastasis. The cell subset or site label, read with the paper, signifies: paired resected brain metastasis. This clonotype was obtained from an older man with non-small cell lung cancer that had spread to the brain. The chain couples TRBV5-6 to TRBJ2-6; 7 bases in between match TRBD1. This receptor has the CDR3 CASSWGQSSGANVLTF. The sequenced DNA: TGTGCCAGCAGCTGGGGACAGAGCTCTGGGGCCAACGTCCTGACTTTC.